This T cell receptor (beta chain) was retrieved from a study of Tregs in tolerant kidney transplant recipients. V was clipped by 4 bases and J by 3 bases; unmatched bases: 9. Germline V CDR1 and CDR2: SGHNT, YENEEA. The length of the CDR3 is 16 residues. Some clones are missing from TCRdb's copy, which holds only in-frame ones; the method was immunoSEQ multiplex PCR. This repertoire shows about 15,000 clones, about 53% found once; its top ten account for about 3.5%. CFSE-labeled recipient PBMCs were cultured roughly 6 days with irradiated graft donor PBMCs, then FACS-sorted. This clone was observed a few times. Its antigen remains unidentified.

The sample in question was CD4+ T cells from blood cultured with allogeneic cells, obtained before the transplant. This TCR was recovered from a human patient who received a combined kidney and bone marrow transplant. This chain connects TRBV11-3 to TRBJ2-7; TRBD2 matches 10 bases. The DNA of the CDR3 is TGTGCCAGCAGCTCCGCCGGGACTAGCGAATTCTACGAGCAGTACTTC. Residues: CASSSAGTSEFYEQYF.